This TCR beta chain appears in the sequencing data of a study of T cell responses to AZD1222 COVID-19 vaccine (dated by TCRdb to about 2021). Turning to the overall study: AZD1222 recipients whose second dose came at about 4 weeks and those whose second dose came at about 12 weeks were combined into one group, since spike-specific TCR depth and breadth did not differ between the two schedules. Enrollment into the trials was organized by age into subgroups of 18-55, 56-69 and 70-plus years, and those subgroups contained about 150, 27 and 61 TCR-sequenced participants, respectively. A total of more than 230 trial participants underwent TCR sequencing, of whom 207 received two doses of AZD1222 and about 25 received two doses of the MenACWY control vaccine. Study-level results and caveats: Most participants were white British and females outnumbered males, and the authors suggested that clonal diversity may have been underestimated. The vaccine-associated CD4 TCRs covered the entire spike protein, and the dominant responses fell in regions 160-218 and 743-854. After two AZD1222 doses, spike-specific TCR breadth and depth were significantly higher than at day 0 and than in MenACWY recipients. Conclusions about previously exposed vaccinees are limited because only six or seven AZD1222 recipients were SARS-CoV-2 seropositive at baseline. Because no samples from the day 14 peak response were available, repertoires could be characterized only after the peak T cell response. Nearly half of unique spike-specific TCRs reportedly recognized epitopes outside regions mutated in the B.1.351 and B.1.1.7 variants. In the small 56-69-year group, the increase in depth fell short of significance, most likely because of low power.

Of note for this clone: The clone's antigen remains unknown. There are no base qualities to consult, and no much larger clone falls within one base.

The meaning of the sample's time point label: baseline before first vaccination. The vaccinee samples were drawn from two UK trials, COV001 and COV002, one of which was a single-blind randomized controlled phase 2/3 trial testing AZD1222 (ChAdOx1 nCoV-19) in healthy adults. Trial participant PBMC samples were collected at day 0 and day 28 after the second dose for TCRbeta chain sequencing. The CDR3 regions of human TCRbeta chains were analyzed by immunosequencing. From the authors' description of their analysis: Repertoire TCRs were checked for matches against a reference library of SARS-CoV-2-specific TCRs that had been generated using the MIRA antigen-specificity platform. Breadth was defined as the fraction of unique TCRs that were SARS-CoV-2-associated, and depth was defined as the fraction of total T cells that were SARS-CoV-2-associated. Using the MIRA data, each spike-specific TCR was mapped to the spike region that the TCR reacts to and placed in a CD4 or CD8 class. Log10-transformed breadth and depth values were compared by one-way ANOVA with Sidak's multiple comparisons tests. The table comes from immuneACCESS by way of TCRdb, which keeps in-frame sequences with V and J called. Part of the clones is missing from these tables; in studies checked, under half for an unresolved V gene and the rest for unknown reasons. That table gives V, J and clone size, and the DNA gave D and trimming. The sample table lists approximately 150,000 clones, about nine tenths of them with a count of one. The ten largest clones capture roughly 3.1% of the sample.

Here V drops 3 bases and J drops 4 bases, and the junction holds 5 bases not matched to any gene. From the cysteine up to the phenylalanine, the CDR3 has a length of 15 residues. The retained sequence is limited to the CDR3, 45 bases, with the frame set at the first base. The CDR1 and CDR2 encoded by the germline V gene are MGHRA and YSYEKL. The sample here was peripheral blood, taken on day 0 of AZD1222 vaccination. The source is an adult in good health. This sequence uses TRBV4-1 and TRBJ1-3; 8 nucleotides in the junction match TRBD1. The DNA sequence follows: TGCGCCAGCAGCCAGCTAGGGACAGGAGGAAACACCATATATTTT. This translates into CASSQLGTGGNTIYF.